This T cell receptor beta chain came from a study of preoperative IRX-2 immunotherapy in early breast cancer. TCRdb keeps only in-frame clones here, not all; method: immunoSEQ multiplex PCR. This table has around 40,000 clones, around three quarters appearing once. The CDR3 contains 13 residues. Treatment of the sample: preoperative locoregional IRX-2 cytokine immunotherapy. Patients received preoperative, locoregional IRX-2 cytokine immunotherapy in a phase Ib study. The material was tumor tissue, obtained after IRX-2 immunotherapy. The sequence was collected from a human donor with breast cancer. This chain joins TRBV1 and TRBJ1-2. TRBV1 has pseudogene status. This CDR3 reads CASSQGNGLGYTF. CDR3 sequence (DNA): TGCGCCAGCAGCCAAGGGAACGGGTTAGGCTACACCTTC.